This T cell receptor (beta chain) came from a study of human T cells and chemical hapten exposure. The table lists this clonotype with a few counts. The germline CDR1 and CDR2 sequences are SGHTA and FQGNSA. V was pared by 5 bases and J by 11 bases, with 16 bases between. This CDR3 region has 13 residues. Described time point: patch test 2, 6 weeks after DPC sensitization. This sample's treatment: therapeutic diphenylcyclopropenone sensitization with weekly scalp DPC. TCRdb re-derived calls from the RACE reads in MiXCR, one entry per CDR3 protein. The table has more than 85,000 distinct CDR3 sequences, roughly 11% seen once.

V gene TRBV7-2 combines with J gene TRBJ1-5; the D gene is possibly TRBD1 (6 bases). This TCR was recovered from a man aged 35 to 55 with alopecia areata. Some clones in this sample may be carry-over from other donors' samples. Sequencing used whole blood, obtained in connection with sensitization to the hapten diphenylcyclopropenone (DPC). In nucleotides, the CDR3 is TGTGCCAGCAGCCGGGACACCCTGGGAGCCCAGCATTTT. It is translated as CASSRDTLGAQHF.